Listed below are T cell receptor beta chains from one sample, sequenced in a study of shared clonotypes between healthy human individuals. This table comes from immunoSEQ multiplex PCR, and its TCRdb copy is limited to in-frame clones, with some not included. The data contain approximately 2.5 million clones, over 85% of them singletons. Sequencing was performed on naive CD4+ T cells sorted from blood. The receptors shown here come from a man aged 18 to 35 in good health. CDR3s include the opening cysteine and the closing phenylalanine or tryptophan. Fields, in order: V gene, clone size, D gene, J gene, CDR3 protein, CDR3 DNA. D genes are given only for firm matches. Clone size is stated in some rows and not others, as once, few, many or a class when expanded.

TRBV30,-,-,TRBJ2-7,CAWSVNPYEQYF,TGTGCCTGGAGTGTAAACCCCTACGAGCAGTACTTC
TRBV5-1,-,-,TRBJ1-2,CASSARDYGYTF,TGCGCCAGCAGCGCCAGGGACTATGGCTACACCTTC
TRBV6-6,-,TRBD1,TRBJ1-1,CAEAMTGLTEAFF,TGTGCAGAAGCTATGACAGGGTTAACTGAAGCTTTCTTT
TRBV11-2,once,-,TRBJ2-7,CASSQYIYEQYF,TGTGCCAGCAGCCAATACATCTACGAGCAGTACTTC
TRBV10-3,-,TRBD1,TRBJ1-5,CATSFGQGLNQPQHF,TGTGCCACGTCTTTTGGACAGGGCCTTAATCAGCCCCAGCATTTT
TRBV29-1,-,-,TRBJ2-2,CSVRVTNTGELFF,TGCAGCGTTAGGGTTACGAACACCGGGGAGCTGTTTTTT
TRBV7-2,few,TRBD2,TRBJ2-1,CASSLVGGSSYNEQFF,TGTGCCAGCAGCTTAGTGGGCGGGAGCTCCTACAATGAGCAGTTCTTC
TRBV5-6,-,-,TRBJ1-1,CASTLPEGGNTEAFF,TGTGCCAGCACCTTACCTGAGGGGGGGAACACTGAAGCTTTCTTT
TRBV5-4,-,-,TRBJ2-5,CASSQGSKETQYF,TGTGCCAGCAGCCAAGGATCGAAAGAGACCCAGTACTTC
TRBV6-1,-,-,TRBJ2-7,CASSVGDLLGQYF,TGTGCCAGCAGCGTAGGGGACCTCCTAGGGCAGTACTTC
TRBV28,-,-,TRBJ1-1,CASSLGRTGGKNTEAFF,TGTGCCAGCAGTTTAGGCCGGACCGGCGGCAAAAACACTGAAGCTTTCTTT
TRBV4-3,-,-,TRBJ2-7,CASSARDGYYEQYF,TGCGCCAGCAGCGCGCGGGACGGCTACTACGAGCAGTACTTC
TRBV30,-,-,TRBJ1-1,CAWSVVQNTEAFF,TGTGCCTGGAGTGTGGTTCAGAACACTGAAGCTTTCTTT
TRBV30,-,-,TRBJ2-5,CAWSSGRETQYF,TGTGCCTGGAGTTCTGGGCGGGAGACCCAGTACTTC
TRBV4-1,few,TRBD1,TRBJ1-5,CASSLGTGGLNQPQHF,TGCGCCAGCAGCCTTGGGACAGGGGGTTTAAATCAGCCCCAGCATTTT